The 19 T cell receptor beta chains presented below share a single source sample, sequenced in a study of cytomegalovirus exposure and HLA in healthy donors. The PCR had 60 Vbeta and 13 Jbeta primers. Sequencing was performed with immunoSEQ multiplex PCR; in TCRdb, only in-frame clones are kept and a portion is missing. The table shows some 180,000 clones, with about 90% occurring only once. Sequenced: PBMCs. The receptors originated from a girl less than two years old in good health and CMV-seronegative.

This clone was seen a few times. The rearrangement uses TRBV27 and TRBJ2-6; tentative D call: TRBD1 (5 bases). This CDR3 contains 14 residues. V lost 7 bases to trimming and J lost 1 base, with 8 bases between them. Germline loops: CDR1 MNHEY, CDR2 SMNVEV (reference sequence). The CDR3 DNA reads TGTGCCAGCACAGGGCTTTCTGGGGCCAACGTCCTGACTTTC. Translating gives CASTGLSGANVLTF.

This clone was observed a single time. The chain employs TRBV30 and TRBJ2-7; 10 bases line up with TRBD1. Trimming removed 0 bases from V and 5 bases from J; junction bases left unmatched: 4. Germline lookup yields CDR1 GTSNPN and CDR2 SVGIG (reference sequence). The CDR3 length is 14 residues. The CDR3 sequence: CAWSVQGTGDEQYF. DNA for the CDR3: TGTGCCTGGAGTGTACAGGGGACAGGGGACGAGCAGTACTTC.

The rearrangement links TRBV9 to TRBJ2-4; TRBD1 might be the D (6 bases). This CDR3 contains 16 residues. V dropped 2 bases and J dropped 0 bases, with 12 bases sitting between them. The germline CDR1 and CDR2 sequences are SGDLS and YYNGEE. The CDR3 nucleotides read TGTGCCAGCAGCGTTGGGGGCGGCCTAGCCAAAAACATTCAGTACTTC. Protein: CASSVGGGLAKNIQYF.

This clone was observed a handful of times. The V gene is TRBV7-3, the J gene TRBJ2-7; 7 bases line up with TRBD2. V gave up 4 bases and J gave up 3 bases; unmatched junction bases: 9. Germline values: CDR1 SGHTA, CDR2 FQGTGA. The length of the CDR3 is 15 residues. The CDR3 bases are TGTGCCAGCAGCTCCTCTAGCGGCCCGTTCTACGAGCAGTACTTC. Translation: CASSSSSGPFYEQYF.

The J gene is TRBJ2-4, the V gene TRBV4-1; D is possibly TRBD2 (7 bases). Germline V CDR1 and CDR2: MGHRA, YSYEKL. Trimming took 3 bases from V and 0 from J, leaving 15 bases between them. The CDR3 totals 17 residues. CDR3 sequence: CASSQDAGAKAKNIQYF. CDR3 DNA: TGCGCCAGCAGCCAGGACGCGGGGGCTAAAGCCAAAAACATTCAGTACTTC.

The chain is built from TRBV30 and TRBJ2-2, with TRBD2 as a possible D gene (5 bases). CDR3 length: 14 residues. Germline V gene lookup returns CDR1 GTSNPN and CDR2 SVGIG (reference sequence). The germline V and J ends were trimmed by 8 bases and 1 base, with 14 bases remaining between them. The CDR3 reads CAQSGRQNTGELFF. CDR3 DNA: TGTGCCCAAAGCGGCAGACAGAACACCGGGGAGCTGTTTTTT.

The chain combines TRBV5-1 with TRBJ1-1; 9 nucleotides match TRBD1. From germline, CDR1 is SGHRS and CDR2 YFSETQ. There are 15 residues in the CDR3. J was trimmed by 5 bases and V by 4 bases; bases with no gene match: 9. The CDR3 spells CASSLGTGRETEAFF. The DNA of the CDR3 is TGCGCCAGCAGCCTGGGGACAGGGAGGGAGACTGAAGCTTTCTTT.

The V gene is TRBV14, the J gene TRBJ1-1; possible D gene TRBD1, 5 bases. The CDR3 is 17 amino acids. The V end was cut by 1 base, the J end by 4 bases, with 19 bases between. CDR1 SGHDN and CDR2 FVKESK come from the germline V gene. As DNA, the CDR3 is TGTGCCAGCAGCCAAGTTATCGGGCTCACAGGCTCCACTGAAGCTTTCTTT. Translated: CASSQVIGLTGSTEAFF.

The chain carries TRBV4-1 and TRBJ2-5, with 11 positions matching TRBD2. The J call may be faulty, since TRBJ2-7 better matches the DNA end. CDR1 MGHRA and CDR2 YSYEKL come from the germline V gene. The CDR3 runs 15 residues. CDR3 nucleotide sequence: TGCGCCAGCAGCCTCGGGACTAGCGGCTCCTACGAGCAGTACTTC. Encoded protein: CASSLGTSGSYEQYF.

Regarding this clone: The same CDR3 arises from other DNA sequences in this sample as well. The genes are TRBV5-1 and TRBJ2-3; D is perhaps TRBD2 (6 bases). Trimming pared 5 bases from V and 0 bases from J, leaving 10 bases between. The CDR3 has 14 residues. Germline assignment: CDR1 SGHRS and CDR2 YFSETQ. The CDR3 region has the DNA TGCGCCAGCAGTAGCGGTGCTAGCACAGATACGCAGTATTTT. Translation gives CASSSGASTDTQYF.

Worth noting for this clone: The sample has other DNA sequences that encode this CDR3 too. The rearrangement joins TRBV7-9 to TRBJ2-1; 9 bases align to TRBD1. The trim removed 3 bases at V and 5 bases at J, leaving 2 bases unmatched. CDR3 length: 14 residues. Germline V CDR1 and CDR2: SEHNR, FQNEAQ (reference sequence). CDR3 in amino acids: CASSLGQGHNEQFF. The CDR3 nucleotides are TGTGCCAGCAGCTTGGGACAGGGCCACAATGAGCAGTTCTTC.

As DNA, the CDR3 is TGTGCCAGTAGTATAGTCGGGACAGGGGGCCGGGATACGCAGTATTTT. This gives the protein CASSIVGTGGRDTQYF. The chain is built from TRBV19 and TRBJ2-3; TRBD1 matches at 12 bases. CDR1 and CDR2 from the germline V gene are LNHDA and SQIVND (reference sequence). V gave up 1 base and J gave up 6 bases; unmatched junction bases: 5. CDR3 length: 16 amino acids.

The chain has TRBV6-5 and TRBJ2-1, with D possibly TRBD2 on 7 matching bases. CDR1 is MNHEY, CDR2 SVGAGI, per germline. Trimming stripped 4 bases from V and 8 bases from J, with 18 bases between. There are 15 residues in the CDR3. CDR3 in amino acids: CASSSRGGGTYEQFF. CDR3 nucleotides: TGTGCCAGCAGTTCCAGGGGAGGGGGGACCTATGAGCAGTTCTTC.

Notes on this clone: It is likely a read error, because the conserved phenylalanine at the end of the CDR3 is missing. It is unclear where the CDR3 begins or ends on the DNA, so no DNA is shown, and the CDR3 is as TCRdb lists it. CDR3 sequence reads: CASSDRGPESHN. V and J are TRBV6-1 and TRBJ2-7; TRBD1, the table's D call, lacks a check against the DNA. Germline V gene lookup returns CDR1 MNHNS and CDR2 SASEGT. The CDR3 numbers 12 amino acids, ends counted.

This chain joins TRBV19 and TRBJ2-4; no clear D. This CDR3 has 14 amino acids. Trimming removed 4 bases from V and 1 base from J, with 8 bases in between. Germline V CDR1 and CDR2: LNHDA, SQIVND (reference sequence). The CDR3 here is CASSTSEAKNIQYF. Written as DNA, the CDR3 is TGTGCCAGTAGTACTTCCGAGGCCAAAAACATTCAGTACTTC.

CDR3 protein: CASSLRGWAGELFF. CDR3 DNA sequence: TGTGCCAGCAGTTTACGAGGGTGGGCCGGGGAGCTGTTTTTT. The chain carries TRBV27 and TRBJ2-2; D might be TRBD2 (5 bases). Trimming cost V 2 bases and J 6 bases, with 10 bases left between them. Per germline, CDR1 MNHEY and CDR2 SMNVEV (reference sequence). CDR3 length: 14 residues.

This clone turned up a few times. This chain uses TRBV30 with TRBJ2-7; a weak D match, TRBD2 (5 bases). From germline, CDR1 is GTSNPN and CDR2 SVGIG (reference sequence). The length of the CDR3 is 12 residues. V lost 2 bases to trimming and J lost 13 bases, with 18 bases between them. The CDR3 loop reads CAWSTSGSKSYF. CDR3 in DNA: TGTGCCTGGAGTACAAGTGGGAGCAAAAGTTACTTC.

The genes are TRBV5-6 and TRBJ1-6; D might be TRBD1 (6 bases). The germline gives CDR1 SGHDT, CDR2 YYEEEE. Trimming took 3 bases from V and 5 from J, leaving 9 bases between them. This CDR3 is built from 14 residues. The CDR3 DNA reads as TGTGCCAGCAGCTGGGACAAGAATAATTCACCCCTCCACTTT. Protein sequence: CASSWDKNNSPLHF.

This clone was recorded once. V usage is TRBV10-2 and J usage is TRBJ1-1; TRBD1 is a possible D gene (5 bases). Germline CDR1 WSHSY, CDR2 SAAADI. The V and J ends lost 7 bases and 4 bases respectively, with 10 bases between them. This CDR3 is 12 amino acids long. The CDR3 nucleotides are TGCGCCAGCACCGGGGGGAGCACTGAAGCTTTCTTT. This translates into CASTGGSTEAFF.